A selection of T cell receptor beta chains follows, all from one sample in a study of radiotherapy plus CTLA-4 blockade in lung cancer. Data came from immunoSEQ multiplex PCR; TCRdb stores just in-frame clones and leaves some out. The data contain tens of thousands of clones, 65% to 85% of them singletons. Sequenced here: peripheral blood, sampled from a patient treated with radiotherapy plus ipilimumab. The receptors stem from a human donor with non-small cell lung cancer whose response to radiotherapy plus ipilimumab could not be evaluated. CDR3s include the opening cysteine and the closing phenylalanine or tryptophan. D genes are given only for firm matches. The size field is filled for only some rows; it gives once, few, many or a size class.

j_gene: TRBJ2-1
d_gene: NA
abundance: NA
v_gene: TRBV11-3
CDR3aa: CASSLGGVNEQFF
CDR3nt: TGTGCCAGCAGCTTAGGGGGAGTGAATGAGCAGTTCTTC

j_gene: TRBJ2-1
d_gene: NA
abundance: NA
v_gene: TRBV7-8
CDR3aa: CASSLAGENEQFF
CDR3nt: TGTGCCAGCAGCTTAGCCGGAGAAAATGAGCAGTTCTTC

j_gene: TRBJ1-6
d_gene: NA
abundance: NA
v_gene: TRBV30
CDR3aa: CAWRIVGTYNSPLHF
CDR3nt: TGTGCCTGGAGGATCGTGGGCACATATAATTCACCCCTCCACTTT

j_gene: TRBJ1-1
d_gene: NA
abundance: few
v_gene: TRBV10-3
CDR3aa: CAISESGGGAEAFF
CDR3nt: TGTGCCATCAGTGAGTCAGGGGGGGGAGCTGAAGCTTTCTTT

j_gene: TRBJ2-7
d_gene: NA
abundance: few
v_gene: TRBV11-1
CDR3aa: CASSSGEYEQYF
CDR3nt: TGTGCCAGCAGCTCCGGGGAATACGAGCAGTACTTC

j_gene: TRBJ1-4
d_gene: TRBD1
abundance: NA
v_gene: TRBV19
CDR3aa: CASSPRQGTNEKLFF
CDR3nt: TGTGCCAGTAGTCCGAGACAGGGAACTAATGAAAAACTGTTTTTT

j_gene: TRBJ1-2
d_gene: NA
abundance: NA
v_gene: TRBV27
CDR3aa: CASSLTAGINYGYTF
CDR3nt: TGTGCCAGCAGTTTAACGGCGGGCATTAACTATGGCTACACCTTC

j_gene: TRBJ2-7
d_gene: TRBD1
abundance: NA
v_gene: TRBV16
CDR3aa: CASSQAGTGPVEQYF
CDR3nt: TGTGCCAGCAGCCAAGCCGGGACAGGACCTGTCGAGCAGTACTTC

j_gene: TRBJ2-7
d_gene: TRBD2
abundance: NA
v_gene: TRBV7-2
CDR3aa: CASSVGVAGGSYEQYF
CDR3nt: TGTGCCAGCAGCGTAGGGGTGGCGGGGGGCTCCTACGAGCAGTACTTC

j_gene: TRBJ1-5
d_gene: TRBD1
abundance: NA
v_gene: TRBV27
CDR3aa: CASRTGVGPQHF
CDR3nt: TGTGCCAGCAGGACAGGGGTTGGGCCCCAGCATTTT

j_gene: TRBJ1-4
d_gene: NA
abundance: few
v_gene: TRBV19
CDR3aa: CASSSGQWSEKLFF
CDR3nt: TGTGCCAGTAGTTCCGGACAGTGGAGTGAAAAACTGTTTTTT

j_gene: TRBJ1-2
d_gene: NA
abundance: NA
v_gene: TRBV28
CDR3aa: CASRVPRVGYGYTF
CDR3nt: TGTGCCAGCAGAGTCCCCAGGGTGGGGTATGGCTACACCTTC

j_gene: TRBJ1-2
d_gene: NA
abundance: NA
v_gene: TRBV5-4
CDR3aa: CASSSRGGNYGYTF
CDR3nt: TGTGCCAGCAGCTCCCGGGGGGGGAACTATGGCTACACCTTC

j_gene: TRBJ2-2
d_gene: NA
abundance: NA
v_gene: TRBV9
CDR3aa: CASSVRIGGPGELFF
CDR3nt: TGTGCCAGCAGCGTAAGAATAGGGGGACCCGGGGAGCTGTTTTTT

j_gene: TRBJ2-1
d_gene: TRBD1
abundance: NA
v_gene: TRBV29-1
CDR3aa: CSPRPPPDRGVPCNEQFF
CDR3nt: TGCAGCCCCCGCCCCCCCCCGGACAGGGGGGTACCATGCAATGAGCAGTTCTTC